This T cell receptor (beta chain) was documented in a study of CD8+ T cells in alopecia areata. Sampling of alopecia areata patients yielded lesional scalp punch biopsies as well as peripheral blood. Both CD4+ and CD8+ T cells were separated by sorting PBMCs. The study, taken as a whole, reports: Higher clonality than in normal scalp was seen in lesional scalp, especially alopecia totalis/universalis. Sequencing of scalp samples also includes resident alphabeta T cells from normal skin.

TCR sequencing used cDNA made by reverse transcription of extracted RNA. Sequencing was performed with immunoSEQ multiplex PCR; in TCRdb, only in-frame clones are kept and a portion is missing. The profile shows approximately 58,000 clones, 40% to 50% of them singletons. This clone was detected a few times. The antigen is not known. The TCR originated in a human donor with alopecia areata. Input material: NKG2D-low CD8+ T cells sorted from blood.

This CDR3 is CASSTPDRGHRELFF. CDR3 in DNA: TGTGCCAGCAGTACTCCGGACAGGGGGCACCGGGAGCTGTTTTTT. The chain couples TRBV28 to TRBJ2-2; 11 bases are a match to TRBD1. This CDR3 is built from 15 residues. The ends lost 5 bases at V and 9 bases at J; junction bases unmatched: 8. Germline loops: CDR1 MDHEN, CDR2 SYDVKM.